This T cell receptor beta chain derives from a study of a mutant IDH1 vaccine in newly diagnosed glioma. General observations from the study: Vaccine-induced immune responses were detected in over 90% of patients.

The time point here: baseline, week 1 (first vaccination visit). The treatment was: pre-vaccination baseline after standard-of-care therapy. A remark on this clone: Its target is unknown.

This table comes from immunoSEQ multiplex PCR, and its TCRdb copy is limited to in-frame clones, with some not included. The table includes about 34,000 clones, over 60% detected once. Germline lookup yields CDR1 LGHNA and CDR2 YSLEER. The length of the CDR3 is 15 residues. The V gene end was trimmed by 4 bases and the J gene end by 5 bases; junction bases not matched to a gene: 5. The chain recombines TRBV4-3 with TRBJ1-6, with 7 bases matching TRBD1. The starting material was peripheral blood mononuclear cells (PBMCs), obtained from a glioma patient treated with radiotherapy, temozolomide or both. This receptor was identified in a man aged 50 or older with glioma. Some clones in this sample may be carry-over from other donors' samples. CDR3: CASSLTGTDNSPLHF. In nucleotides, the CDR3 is TGCGCCAGCAGCCTCACCGGGACAGATAATTCACCCCTCCACTTT.